This TCR beta chain was documented in a study of blood T cell repertoires in COVID-19. For the study at large: COVID-19 samples, acute and convalescent, were from the United States, Italy and Spain. T cells, B-cell-depleted T cells, or PBMCs supplied cDNA or gDNA.

This CDR3 spans 15 amino acids. V was trimmed by 6 bases and J by 1 base, leaving 14 bases between them. From germline, CDR1 is LNHDA and CDR2 SQIVND (reference sequence). In the study's own analysis: Using reference gene primer amplification, nucleated cell counts were estimated. TCRdb keeps only in-frame clones here, not all; method: immunoSEQ multiplex PCR. That table furnishes V, J and clone size, whereas the DNA furnished D and trimming. The sample carries about 91,000 clones, about 85% recorded once. Sequencing used peripheral blood. The sequence was obtained from a man between 65 and 85 years old with acute or convalescent COVID-19. J is TRBJ2-3 and V is TRBV19; no clear D gene. CDR3 nucleotides: TGTGCCAGTAGCCTAACAGTTTTGGGCACAGATACGCAGTATTTT. It translates to CASSLTVLGTDTQYF.